The 19 T cell receptor beta chains below come from one sample, sequenced in a study of regulatory T cells in long-lasting Graves disease. Time point described: persistent/refractory GD, antithyroid drugs over 5 years with positive TRAb. Preparation of the TCR library used RNA extracted from PBMCs. TCR beta libraries were built with iRepertoire HTBI primers and Arm-PCR of CDR3 regions. In TCRdb, the multiplex PCR reads were re-called with MiXCR into one record per CDR3 protein. This sample has a few hundred thousand distinct CDR3 sequences; under 25% occur once, and the top ten carry about an eighth. Sample: peripheral blood mononuclear cells (PBMCs), taken when the disease was refractory, from a patient treated with antithyroid drugs. Every receptor here comes from a female donor with Graves disease.

This clonotype was picked up many times. The chain employs TRBV28 and TRBJ1-4; D unresolved. Trimming pared 2 bases from V and 12 bases from J, leaving 10 bases between. The germline CDR1 and CDR2 sequences are MDHEN and SYDVKM. The length of the CDR3 is 12 residues. CDR3 coding DNA: TGTGCCAGCAGTTTAATTTCCCTCCAACTGTTTTTT. Translation gives CASSLISLQLFF.

The chain is built from TRBV7-9 and TRBJ2-7, with 9 bases lining up with TRBD2. Germline V gives CDR1 SEHNR, CDR2 FQNEAQ (reference sequence). V shed 6 bases and J 0 bases; nucleotides not matched to a gene: 9. CDR3 size: 16 residues. The CDR3, as DNA: TGTGCCAGCAGTCCAGCTAGCGGGAAGAGCTCCTACGAGCAGTACTTC. It is translated as CASSPASGKSSYEQYF.

This clonotype came up a few times. This chain connects TRBV30 to TRBJ1-5; D uncertain. Germline CDR1 and CDR2: GTSNPN and SVGIG (reference sequence). The CDR3 extends over 11 amino acids. Trimming removed 4 bases at V and 6 bases at J, with 7 bases between. The CDR3 here is CAWKEGQPQHF. The CDR3, as DNA: TGTGCCTGGAAGGAAGGTCAGCCCCAGCATTTT.

In its sample, this clonotype was seen a few times. The chain recombines TRBV5-1 with TRBJ2-4, with a tentative D call TRBD2 (5 bases). Germline assignment: CDR1 SGHRS and CDR2 YFSETQ. The CDR3 has 13 amino acids. The germline V and J ends were trimmed by 0 bases and 5 bases, with 6 bases remaining between them. Here the CDR3 reads CASSLVRENIQYF. The CDR3 DNA sequence: TGCGCCAGCAGCTTGGTGAGGGAAAACATTCAGTACTTC.

This clonotype showed up just a few times. This chain connects TRBV6-5 to TRBJ1-5; the D gene is possibly TRBD1 (5 bases). The CDR3 covers 15 residues. The germline CDR1 and CDR2 sequences are MNHEY and SVGAGI. V dropped 2 bases and J dropped 0 bases, with 8 bases sitting between them. CDR3 amino acids: CASSYQGYSNQPQHF. The CDR3 DNA reads as TGTGCCAGCAGTTACCAGGGATATAGCAATCAGCCCCAGCATTTT.

Comment on this clonotype: One base separates it from a far larger clone, so it is likely a read error. The chain joins TRBV7-8 to TRBJ1-6, with D uncertain. Germline values: CDR1 SGHVS, CDR2 FQNEAQ. This CDR3 has 14 residues. The CDR3 bases are TGTGCCAACAGCTTAAGGATGGAGCGTTCACCCCTCCACTTT. It yields the protein CANSLRMERSPLHF.

This chain connects TRBV12-3 or TRBV12-4 to TRBJ1-5; D not resolved. The CDR3 spans 15 residues. CDR3 nucleotide sequence: TGTGTCGGCACCCTCAGGACGGGTTACAATCAGCCCCAGCATTTT. As protein: CVGTLRTGYNQPQHF.

Concerning this clonotype: A much larger clone differs by one base, so this may be a read error. Because the CDR3 is missing its conserved closing phenylalanine or tryptophan, this is likely a read error. This chain links TRBV24-1 with TRBJ1-5; D not resolved. Germline CDR1 and CDR2: KGHDR and SFDVKD. Trimming left V 9 bases short and J 9 bases short, with 5 bases between. This CDR3 is built from 9 residues. CDR3 loop: CATLGPQHL. CDR3 bases: TGTGCCACCCTCGGGCCCCAGCATCTT.

Concerning this clonotype: A junction boundary mismatches the germline segment, possibly from a read error. J is TRBJ2-4 and V is TRBV20-1; 8 bases line up with TRBD2. There are 13 residues in the CDR3. Germline CDR1 is DFQATT and CDR2 is SNEGSKA (reference sequence). The CDR3: CGARVAGGDIQYF. DNA of the CDR3: TGCGGTGCTAGAGTCGCGGGGGGTGACATTCAGTACTTC.

This clonotype was counted many times. The rearrangement uses TRBV6-1 and TRBJ2-2; weak D call: TRBD1 (5 bases). Trimming removed 7 bases at V and 2 bases at J, with 11 bases between. CDR3 length equals 14 residues. Per germline, CDR1 MNHNS and CDR2 SASEGT. CDR3 bases: TGTGCCAGCAACATCGACAGCAACACCGGGGAGCTGTTTTTT. Amino acid sequence: CASNIDSNTGELFF.

The chain uses TRBV5-6 and TRBJ2-7, with TRBD1 as a possible D gene (6 bases). CDR1 is SGHDT and CDR2 is YYEEEE in the germline V gene. Trimming cost V 7 bases and J 4 bases, with 21 bases left between them. The CDR3 loop spans 15 amino acids. The CDR3 region is CASGRSGEVRYEQYF. The CDR3 coding sequence is TGTGCCAGCGGAAGATCAGGGGAAGTTCGGTACGAGCAGTACTTC.

There are a few counts of this clonotype. The rearrangement joins TRBV9 to TRBJ1-1, with D perhaps matching TRBD1 (5 bases). CDR3 size: 15 residues. The V end was cut by 0 bases, the J end by 0 bases, with 9 bases between. Germline V CDR1 and CDR2: SGDLS, YYNGEE. The CDR3 DNA is TGTGCCAGCAGCGTAGGGGGCAGAATGAACACTGAAGCTTTCTTT. It yields the protein CASSVGGRMNTEAFF.

This clonotype was seen repeatedly, ten times or more. This chain uses TRBV28 with TRBJ2-7, with 10 bases that match TRBD2. This CDR3 is 12 amino acids long. The germline CDR1 and CDR2 sequences are MDHEN and SYDVKM. Germline trimming cut 5 bases from V and 7 bases from J; bases unmatched to any gene: 2. DNA of the CDR3: TGTGCCAGCAGTCTACTAGCGGGAGAGCAGTACTTC. It encodes CASSLLAGEQYF.

This clonotype was counted a few times. The rearrangement uses TRBV12-3 or TRBV12-4 and TRBJ2-7, with 7 positions matching TRBD2. Trimming took 6 bases from V and 3 from J; bases not matched to a gene: 8. The CDR3 sequence is 14 residues long. CDR3 residues: CASRLRGGSYEQYF. The CDR3 region has the DNA TGTGCCAGCAGGTTACGGGGCGGGAGCTACGAGCAGTACTTC.

This clonotype was observed a handful of times. This chain links TRBV20-1 with TRBJ2-7, with D tentatively TRBD2 (6 bases). The V gene lost 5 bases and the J gene lost 2 bases, with 16 bases spanning the gap. The CDR3 extends over 14 amino acids. Per germline, CDR1 DFQATT and CDR2 SNEGSKA (reference sequence). In DNA, the CDR3 is TGCAGTGCTGGGGGGAGAAATAGGGCCTACGAGCAGTACTTC. This codes for CSAGGRNRAYEQYF.

This clonotype has a handful of counts. This chain uses TRBV5-8 with TRBJ2-7, with 13 nucleotides matching TRBD2. The CDR3 spans 15 residues. J lost 2 bases, V lost 5 bases, and 4 bases had no gene match. In germline, CDR1 is SGHTS, CDR2 YDEGEE. In nucleotides, the CDR3 is TGTGCCAGCAGGTATACTAGCGGGGGGGCCTACGAGCAGTACTTC. This encodes CASRYTSGGAYEQYF.

The V and J genes are TRBV28 and TRBJ2-4; 7 positions match TRBD2. CDR3 length: 14 residues. The germline gives CDR1 MDHEN, CDR2 SYDVKM. V shed 9 bases and J 0 bases; nucleotides not matched to a gene: 5. The CDR3 sequence: CASGGVGAKNIQYF. CDR3 bases: TGTGCCAGTGGGGGGGTGGGAGCCAAAAACATTCAGTACTTC.

This clonotype was seen repeatedly, ten times or more. This chain links TRBV28 with TRBJ1-4, with 9 bases aligning to TRBD1. Looked up from germline, CDR1 is MDHEN and CDR2 is SYDVKM. With V trimmed by 8 bases and J by 4 bases, 5 bases remained unmatched. CDR3 length: 14 amino acids. The CDR3 spells CASGGTGSNEKLFF. The CDR3 nucleotides are TGTGCCAGCGGAGGGACAGGGAGTAATGAAAAACTGTTTTTT.

This clonotype came up many times. This chain uses TRBV6-2 or TRBV6-3 with TRBJ2-7; tentative D call: TRBD1 (6 bases). The CDR3 is 16 amino acids. Trimming removed 0 bases from V and 5 bases from J, with 17 bases in between. CDR1 MNHEY and CDR2 SVGEGT come from the germline V gene. As DNA, the CDR3 is TGTGCCAGCAGTTACTCCGGACAGCCAGTGATCCACGAGCAGTACTTC. Translation: CASSYSGQPVIHEQYF.